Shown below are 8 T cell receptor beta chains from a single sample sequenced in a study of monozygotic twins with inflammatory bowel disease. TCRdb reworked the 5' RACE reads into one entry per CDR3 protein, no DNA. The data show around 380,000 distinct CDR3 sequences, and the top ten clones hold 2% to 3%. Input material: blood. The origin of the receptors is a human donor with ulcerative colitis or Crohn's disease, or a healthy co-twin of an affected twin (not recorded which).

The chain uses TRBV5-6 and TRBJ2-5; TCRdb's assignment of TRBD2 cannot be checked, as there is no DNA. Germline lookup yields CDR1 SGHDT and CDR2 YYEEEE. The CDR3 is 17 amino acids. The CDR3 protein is CASSLMAGLLPQETQYF.

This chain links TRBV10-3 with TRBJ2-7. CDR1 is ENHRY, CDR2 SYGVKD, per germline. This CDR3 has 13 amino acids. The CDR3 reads CAISESGLDEQYF.

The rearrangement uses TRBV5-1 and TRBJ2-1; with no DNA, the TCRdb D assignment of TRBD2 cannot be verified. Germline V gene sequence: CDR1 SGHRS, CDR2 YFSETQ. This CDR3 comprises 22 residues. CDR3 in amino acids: CASSFLGVAGGFGPNSYNEQFF. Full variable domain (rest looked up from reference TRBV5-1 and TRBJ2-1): KAGVTQTPRYLIKTRGQQVTLSCSPISGHRSVSWYQQTPGQGLQFLFEYFSETQRNKGNFPGRFSGRQFSNSRSEMNVSTLELGDSALYLCASSFLGVAGGFGPNSYNEQFFGPGTRLTVL.

The CDR3 loop reads CASSQEVWDQPQHF. The V gene is TRBV4-3, the J gene TRBJ1-5. Germline CDR1 reads LGHNA; CDR2 reads YSLEER. The CDR3 runs to 14 residues.

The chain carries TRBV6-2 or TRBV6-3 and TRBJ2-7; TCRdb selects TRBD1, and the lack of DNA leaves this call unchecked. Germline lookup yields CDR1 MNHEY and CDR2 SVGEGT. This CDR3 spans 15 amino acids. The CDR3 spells CASSYSRDRGYEQYF.

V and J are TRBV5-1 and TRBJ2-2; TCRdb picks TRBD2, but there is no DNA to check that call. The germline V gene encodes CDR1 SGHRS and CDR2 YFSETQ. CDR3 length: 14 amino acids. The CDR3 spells CASSLVLNTGELFF.

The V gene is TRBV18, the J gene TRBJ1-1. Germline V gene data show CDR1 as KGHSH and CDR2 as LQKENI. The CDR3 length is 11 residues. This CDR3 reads CASSPGGEAFF.

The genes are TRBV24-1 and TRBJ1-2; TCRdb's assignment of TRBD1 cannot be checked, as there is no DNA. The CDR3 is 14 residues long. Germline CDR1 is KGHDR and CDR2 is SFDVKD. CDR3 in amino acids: CATSSSDRKVGYTF.